A single T cell receptor beta chain is shown here with its context. This record comes from a study of T cell changes during pregnancy in multiple sclerosis. Repertoires were generated with immunoSEQ multiplex PCR, while TCRdb's copy carries only in-frame clones and drops some. There are roughly 54,000 clones in the sample; about 90% occur only once, and about 0.6% lies in the top ten. Source: CD4+ T cells from peripheral blood mononuclear cells, taken after pregnancy. The sequence derives from a female donor with multiple sclerosis, enrolled in a pregnancy study.

CDR3 protein: CSVFRGLNTEAFF. CDR3 in DNA: TGCAGCGTGTTCAGGGGGCTGAACACTGAAGCTTTCTTT. The J gene is TRBJ1-1, the V gene TRBV29-1; 8 bases align to TRBD1. The CDR3 runs to 13 residues. Germline V gene lookup returns CDR1 SQVTM and CDR2 ANQGSEA. V trimming: 6 bases; J trimming: 0 bases; junction bases outside the gene matches: 3.